This T cell receptor beta chain was captured in a study of beta chain features in type 1 diabetes. The study's findings and limits: A pattern of fewer insertions and more deletions at VDJ junctions was seen in type 1 diabetes patients.

This clone has more than one count but fewer than ten. The antigen is undetermined. Every isolated RNA sample was fully reverse transcribed, so sequencing captured expressed TCRB transcripts. Sequencing used immunoSEQ multiplex PCR; TCRdb keeps in-frame clones, though not all of them. This table holds about 400,000 clones, about 12% found once. The germline V and J ends were trimmed by 0 bases and 1 base, with 8 bases remaining between them. Germline V gene data show CDR1 as SGHRS and CDR2 as YFSETQ. This CDR3 has 15 amino acids. The TCR was taken from a man aged 18 to 29 in good health. V usage is TRBV5-1 and J usage is TRBJ2-1; D is uncertain. Sequenced: naive CD4+ T cells from blood. CDR3 in amino acids: CASSLVQASYNEQFF. The CDR3 nucleotides read TGCGCCAGCAGCTTGGTGCAGGCGTCCTACAATGAGCAGTTCTTC. The complete variable domain, with remaining parts taken from reference TRBV5-1 and TRBJ2-1, reads KAGVTQTPRYLIKTRGQQVTLSCSPISGHRSVSWYQQTPGQGLQFLFEYFSETQRNKGNFPGRFSGRQFSNSRSEMNVSTLELGDSALYLCASSLVQASYNEQFFGPGTRLTVL.